The rows below give T cell receptor beta chains drawn from one sample of a study of CD8+ T cells in alopecia areata. This table comes from immunoSEQ multiplex PCR, and its TCRdb copy is limited to in-frame clones, with some not included. The repertoire holds fewer than 250,000 clones, with roughly 44% as singletons. The specimen was CD4+ T cells sorted from blood, collected between weeks 36 and 40, from a patient treated with tofacitinib. The receptors were gathered from a human donor with alopecia areata. The CDR3 runs from the conserved cysteine through the conserved F or W. A D gene is named only where the DNA matches it firmly. Size is omitted from some rows. Given values are once, few, many or a class for expanded clones.

j_call,v_call,clone_size,d_call,cdr3_aa,cdr3_nt
TRBJ2-1,TRBV7-8,few,TRBD1,CASSLTGIEQFF,TGTGCCAGCAGCTTGACAGGGATCGAGCAGTTCTTC
TRBJ1-1,TRBV6-6,.,.,CASSYGDNEAFF,TGTGCCAGCAGTTACGGGGACAACGAGGCTTTCTTT
TRBJ1-3,TRBV28,few,.,CASRVSGNTIYF,TGTGCCAGCAGGGTCTCTGGAAACACCATATATTTT
TRBJ2-4,TRBV6-1,few,TRBD1,CASSDLTRTGLNIQYF,TGTGCCAGCAGTGATCTCACCCGGACAGGGTTGAACATTCAGTACTTC
TRBJ1-4,TRBV7-9,.,.,CASSSSGKLFF,TGTGCCAGCAGCTCTTCTGGAAAACTGTTTTTT
TRBJ2-1,TRBV9,.,TRBD2,CASSVGAGAYEQFF,TGTGCCAGCAGCGTAGGGGCGGGAGCGTATGAGCAGTTCTTC
TRBJ2-2,TRBV25-1,.,TRBD2,CASSSGTSGRTGELFF,TGTGCCAGCTCATCCGGGACTAGCGGGAGGACCGGGGAGCTGTTTTTT
TRBJ1-5,TRBV30,.,.,CAWSRTPKLRGNQPQHF,TGTGCCTGGAGTAGGACCCCTAAACTGAGGGGCAATCAGCCCCAGCATTTT
TRBJ2-5,TRBV7-2,few,.,CASSFGSGAEETQYF,TGTGCCAGCAGCTTCGGTTCCGGGGCCGAAGAGACCCAGTACTTC
TRBJ2-6,TRBV27,.,.,CASGQIFSGANVLTF,TGTGCCAGCGGGCAGATATTCTCTGGGGCCAACGTCCTGACTTTC
TRBJ2-7,TRBV6-8,.,TRBD1,CAPKDRKVYEQYF,TGTGCCCCAAAGGACAGGAAAGTCTACGAGCAGTACTTC
TRBJ1-1,TRBV29-1,.,.,CSVEDPGKPTEAFF,TGCAGCGTTGAAGATCCTGGGAAGCCCACTGAAGCTTTCTTT
TRBJ1-2,TRBV6-5,few,.,CASSYKGRNYGYTF,TGTGCCAGCAGTTACAAGGGACGGAACTATGGCTACACCTTC
TRBJ2-7,TRBV7-2,.,.,CASSIGSGYTSIYEQYF,TGTGCCAGCAGCATTGGGAGCGGGTACACATCTATCTACGAGCAGTACTTC
TRBJ2-5,TRBV6-5,.,TRBD1,CASSKTGGEVETQYF,TGTGCCAGCAGCAAAACAGGGGGCGAGGTGGAGACCCAGTACTTC
TRBJ1-1,TRBV28,.,.,CATKGDTEAFF,TGTGCCACCAAGGGCGACACTGAAGCTTTCTTT
TRBJ2-2,TRBV5-1,.,TRBD1,CASSPTSNRGTGELFF,TGCGCCAGCAGCCCCACCTCGAACAGGGGCACCGGGGAGCTGTTTTTT
TRBJ1-3,TRBV4-3,.,.,CASSQEGISGNTIYF,TGCGCCAGCAGCCAAGAAGGGATCTCTGGAAACACCATATATTTT
TRBJ2-4,TRBV29-1,.,.,CSVGVEGTNIQYF,TGCAGCGTTGGAGTAGAGGGGACGAACATTCAGTACTTC
TRBJ2-7,TRBV29-1,.,TRBD2,CSVAIAGGLEQYF,TGCAGCGTTGCCATAGCGGGGGGGCTGGAGCAGTACTTC
TRBJ1-2,TRBV30,.,.,CAWTGGGRVTTF,TGTGCCTGGACCGGGGGGGGCAGGGTGACTACCTTC
TRBJ1-1,TRBV7-9,.,.,CASSPLTAMNTEAFF,TGTGCCAGCAGCCCACTTACCGCCATGAACACTGAAGCTTTCTTT
TRBJ1-4,TRBV5-1,once,.,CASSPEGPGTAKLFF,TGCGCCAGCAGCCCAGAGGGGCCAGGGACGGCGAAACTGTTTTTT
TRBJ2-5,TRBV27,many,.,CASSSGPKQETQYF,TGTGCCAGCAGTTCGGGACCGAAACAAGAGACCCAGTACTTC
TRBJ1-3,TRBV25-1,.,TRBD1,CASKTGVGNTIYF,TGTGCCAGCAAGACAGGGGTCGGAAACACCATATATTTT
TRBJ1-4,TRBV29-1,few,.,CSARTVTNEKLFF,TGCAGCGCGAGGACAGTGACTAATGAAAAACTGTTTTTT
TRBJ2-1,TRBV7-8,.,TRBD2,CASSRRLADDNEQFF,TGTGCCAGCAGCCGACGACTAGCGGACGACAATGAGCAGTTCTTC
TRBJ2-2,TRBV7-7,.,.,CASSLEQGTGELFF,TGTGCTAGCAGCTTAGAACAGGGCACCGGGGAGCTGTTTTTT
TRBJ1-5,TRBV28,.,.,CASINGGSSNQPQHF,TGTGCCAGCATCAACGGGGGTTCCAGCAATCAGCCCCAGCATTTT
TRBJ1-4,TRBV7-2,.,.,CASSSDRWGEKLFF,TGTGCCAGCAGCTCGGACCGATGGGGTGAAAAACTGTTTTTT
TRBJ2-1,TRBV7-2,.,TRBD2,CASSLYSTSGHNEQFF,TGTGCCAGCAGCTTATACTCGACTAGCGGCCACAATGAGCAGTTCTTC
TRBJ1-5,TRBV30,.,.,CAWSPPNWGNQPQHF,TGTGCCTGGAGCCCGCCCAATTGGGGCAATCAGCCCCAGCATTTT
TRBJ2-3,TRBV30,.,TRBD2,CVTTSGVSTDTQYF,TGTGTCACGACTAGCGGGGTTAGCACAGATACGCAGTATTTT
TRBJ2-5,TRBV29-1,.,TRBD2,CSVGVSGRGETQYF,TGCAGCGTTGGTGTCAGCGGGAGAGGGGAGACCCAGTACTTC
TRBJ2-1,TRBV5-1,few,.,CASSSTSRGKNEQFF,TGCGCCAGCAGCTCGACCTCCAGGGGCAAGAATGAGCAGTTCTTC
TRBJ2-7,TRBV11-2,.,.,CASQVGGGRPYEQYF,TGTGCCAGCCAGGTTGGGGGAGGCCGCCCCTACGAGCAGTACTTC
TRBJ1-4,TRBV7-9,.,TRBD1,CASSLRTGSDEKLFF,TGTGCCAGCAGCCTCCGGACAGGGTCGGATGAAAAACTGTTTTTT
TRBJ1-2,TRBV9,.,.,CASSVGYYGYTF,TGTGCCAGCAGCGTAGGTTATTATGGCTACACCTTC
TRBJ2-7,TRBV15,.,TRBD1,CATSSWSGTGSYEQYF,TGTGCCACCAGCAGTTGGTCAGGGACAGGGTCCTACGAGCAGTACTTC
TRBJ1-1,TRBV20-1,few,.,CSANGGTEAFF,TGCAGTGCCAACGGGGGCACTGAAGCTTTCTTT
TRBJ1-2,TRBV5-5,few,.,CASSSDLNYGYTF,TGTGCCAGCAGCTCGGACCTAAACTATGGCTACACCTTC
TRBJ1-2,TRBV6-1,once,TRBD1,CASGQGYGYTF,TGTGCCAGCGGACAGGGTTATGGCTACACCTTC
TRBJ2-3,TRBV5-1,.,TRBD2,CASSLLAGSPDTQYF,TGCGCCAGCAGCTTGTTAGCGGGAAGTCCGGATACGCAGTATTTT
TRBJ2-1,TRBV11-3,few,.,CASSLASAYNEQFF,TGTGCCAGCAGCTTAGCCTCCGCCTACAATGAGCAGTTCTTC
TRBJ2-7,TRBV29-1,.,.,CSAGTPTYEQYF,TGCAGCGCCGGGACACCAACCTACGAGCAGTACTTC
TRBJ2-1,TRBV29-1,few,TRBD1,CSSLRRTGGNEQFF,TGCAGCTCCCTCAGGCGGACAGGGGGCAATGAGCAGTTCTTC
TRBJ2-2,TRBV29-1,.,TRBD2,CSAETSGLYTGELFF,TGCAGCGCAGAGACTAGCGGTCTTTACACCGGGGAGCTGTTTTTT
TRBJ2-7,TRBV7-2,.,TRBD2,CASSLFGGRSYEQYF,TGTGCCAGCAGCTTATTCGGCGGGAGGAGTTACGAGCAGTACTTC